The source of this TCR beta chain is a study of blood T cell repertoires in COVID-19. Study processing details: Using reference gene primer amplification, nucleated cell counts were estimated. Generated by immunoSEQ multiplex PCR, the TCRdb table keeps only in-frame clones and is missing some. That table supplies the V and J calls and clone size; D and trimming were determined from the DNA. The sample includes approximately 75,000 clones, 75% to 95% of them seen just once. Germline CDR1 reads SGHRS; CDR2 reads YFSETQ. Trimming at V came to 4 bases and at J to 5 bases, leaving 6 bases not matched to a gene. The CDR3 is 17 amino acids.

The sequencing sample was made of peripheral blood. The clonotype originates from a human donor in a cohort sampled during active COVID-19. This chain connects TRBV5-1 to TRBJ2-1, with 16 bases fitting TRBD2. The DNA of the CDR3 is TGCGCCAGCAGCCCGGGACTAGCGGGGGGGGCAGACAATGAGCAGTTCTTC. Amino acid sequence: CASSPGLAGGADNEQFF. Full variable domain (missing parts from reference TRBV5-1 and TRBJ2-1): KAGVTQTPRYLIKTRGQQVTLSCSPISGHRSVSWYQQTPGQGLQFLFEYFSETQRNKGNFPGRFSGRQFSNSRSEMNVSTLELGDSALYLCASSPGLAGGADNEQFFGPGTRLTVL.